This TCR beta chain was obtained from a study of vaccination effects on CD4 cells after COVID-19. Study findings and constraints: Only a few convalescent patients and no early post-infection timepoints featured in the study.

Method: immunoSEQ multiplex PCR; TCRdb's copy keeps in-frame clones and lacks some. Of about 15,000 clones listed, nearly 75% are singletons. J lost 1 base, V lost 0 bases, and 4 bases had no gene match. Germline V CDR1 and CDR2: KGHDR, SFDVKD. The CDR3 runs to 16 residues. Remarks on this clone: Its antigen is not identified.

Before any sequencing was done, the ViraFEST assay used viral peptide pools to expand antigen-specific CD4+ T cells. Cultured cells yielded isolated CD4+ T cells after nine to ten days. PCR confirmed that the person was infected with SARS-CoV-2 between March and December 2020. Each participant was given two doses of one vaccine (BNT162b2 or mRNA-1273). PBMC were cultured at about 2 million per well with 9 to 10 IU/ml IL-2 and about 9.4 ug/ml peptides. Days 3 and 7 were when half the medium was replaced with IL-2 medium. The rearrangement joins TRBV24-1 to TRBJ2-5, with 7 bases identical to TRBD2. The sample here was CD4+ T cells from PBMCs cultured with SARS-CoV-2 spike peptides, taken after COVID-19 vaccination. The sequence was collected from a human donor who had a prior SARS-CoV-2 infection. CDR3 in amino acids: CATSDLLGRGQETQYF. CDR3 DNA sequence: TGTGCCACCAGTGATTTGCTAGGGAGGGGCCAAGAGACCCAGTACTTC.